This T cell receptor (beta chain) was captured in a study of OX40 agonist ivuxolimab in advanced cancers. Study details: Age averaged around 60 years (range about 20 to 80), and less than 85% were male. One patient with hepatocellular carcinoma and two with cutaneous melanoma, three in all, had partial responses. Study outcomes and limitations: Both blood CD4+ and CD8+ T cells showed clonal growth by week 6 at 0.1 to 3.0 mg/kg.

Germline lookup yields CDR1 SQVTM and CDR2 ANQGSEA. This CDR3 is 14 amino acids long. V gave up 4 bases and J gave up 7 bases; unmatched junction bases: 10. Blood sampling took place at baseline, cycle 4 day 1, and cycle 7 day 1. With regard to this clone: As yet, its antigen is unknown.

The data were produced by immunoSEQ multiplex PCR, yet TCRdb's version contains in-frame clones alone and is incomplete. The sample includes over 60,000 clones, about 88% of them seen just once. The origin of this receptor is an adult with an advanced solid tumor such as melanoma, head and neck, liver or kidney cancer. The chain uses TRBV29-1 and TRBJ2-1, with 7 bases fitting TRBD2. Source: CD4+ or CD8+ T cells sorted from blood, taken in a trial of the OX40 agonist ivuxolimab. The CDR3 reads CSVVLGGIGNEQFF. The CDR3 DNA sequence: TGCAGCGTTGTATTGGGGGGGATTGGGAATGAGCAGTTCTTC.